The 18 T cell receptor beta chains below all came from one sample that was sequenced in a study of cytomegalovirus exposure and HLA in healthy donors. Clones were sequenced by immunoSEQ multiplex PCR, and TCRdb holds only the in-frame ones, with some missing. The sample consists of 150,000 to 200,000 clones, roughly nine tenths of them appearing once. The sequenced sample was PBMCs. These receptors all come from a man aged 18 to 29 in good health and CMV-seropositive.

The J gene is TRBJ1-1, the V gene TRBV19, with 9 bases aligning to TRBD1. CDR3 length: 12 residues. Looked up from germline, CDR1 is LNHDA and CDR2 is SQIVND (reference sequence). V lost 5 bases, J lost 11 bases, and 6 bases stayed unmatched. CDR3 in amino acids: CASSPGQGKAFF. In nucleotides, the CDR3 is TGTGCCAGTAGTCCTGGACAGGGGAAGGCTTTCTTT.

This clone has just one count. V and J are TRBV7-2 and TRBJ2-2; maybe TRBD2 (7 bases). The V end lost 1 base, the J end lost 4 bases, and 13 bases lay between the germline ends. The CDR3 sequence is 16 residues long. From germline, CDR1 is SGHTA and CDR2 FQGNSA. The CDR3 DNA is TGTGCCAGCAGCTTAGGAGGGGGGGGGCCCACCGGGGAGCTGTTTTTT. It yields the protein CASSLGGGGPTGELFF.

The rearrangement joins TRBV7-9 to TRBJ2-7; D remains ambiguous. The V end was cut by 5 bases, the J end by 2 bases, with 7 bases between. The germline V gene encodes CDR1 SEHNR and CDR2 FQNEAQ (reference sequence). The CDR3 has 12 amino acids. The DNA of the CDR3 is TGTGCCAGCAGCACCCAGACCTACGAGCAGTACTTC. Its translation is CASSTQTYEQYF.

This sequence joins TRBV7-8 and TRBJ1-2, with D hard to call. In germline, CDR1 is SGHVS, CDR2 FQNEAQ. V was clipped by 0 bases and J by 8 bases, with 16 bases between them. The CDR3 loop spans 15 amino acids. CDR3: CASSLARAGMGGYTF. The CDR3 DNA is TGTGCCAGCAGCTTAGCTCGGGCGGGGATGGGAGGCTACACCTTC.

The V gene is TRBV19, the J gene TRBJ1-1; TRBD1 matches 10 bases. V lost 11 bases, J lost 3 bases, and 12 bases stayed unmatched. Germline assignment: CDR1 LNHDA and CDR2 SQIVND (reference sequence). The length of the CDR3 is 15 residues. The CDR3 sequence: CASSDRGPSYTEAFF. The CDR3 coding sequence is TGTGCCTCCTCAGACAGGGGGCCTAGTTACACTGAAGCTTTCTTT.

CDR3 in DNA: TGTGCCAGCAGCTTTGGGGGGGGTTCCTACGAGCAGTACTTC. The encoded protein is CASSFGGGSYEQYF. V usage is TRBV11-2 and J usage is TRBJ2-7; 7 positions agree with TRBD2. This CDR3 spans 14 amino acids. J gave up 1 base and V 3 bases, and 3 bases lay outside the gene matches. Germline assignment: CDR1 SGHAT and CDR2 FQNNGV.

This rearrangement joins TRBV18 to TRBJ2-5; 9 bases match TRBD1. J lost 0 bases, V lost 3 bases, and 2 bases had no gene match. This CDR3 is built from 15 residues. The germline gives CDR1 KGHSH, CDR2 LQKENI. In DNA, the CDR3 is TGTGCCAGCTCACCCCGGACAGGGGACCAAGAGACCCAGTACTTC. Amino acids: CASSPRTGDQETQYF.

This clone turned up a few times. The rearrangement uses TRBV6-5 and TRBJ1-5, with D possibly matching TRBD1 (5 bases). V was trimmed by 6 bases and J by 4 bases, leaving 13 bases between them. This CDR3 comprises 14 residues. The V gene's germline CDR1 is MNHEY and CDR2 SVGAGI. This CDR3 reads CASSRRQGNQPQHF. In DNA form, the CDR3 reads TGTGCCAGCAGCCGACGGCAGGGAAATCAGCCCCAGCATTTT.

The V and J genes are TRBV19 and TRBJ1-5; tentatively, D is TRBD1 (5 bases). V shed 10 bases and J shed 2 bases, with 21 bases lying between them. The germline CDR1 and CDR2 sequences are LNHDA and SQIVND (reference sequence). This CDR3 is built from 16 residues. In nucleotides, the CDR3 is TGTGCCAAAGAAACGCGGGGGTCGGGCGGCAATCAGCCCCAGCATTTT. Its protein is CAKETRGSGGNQPQHF.

The chain's CDR3 is CAWRFNRITEAFF. Written as DNA, the CDR3 is TGTGCCTGGAGATTTAACAGGATAACTGAAGCTTTCTTT. This sequence joins TRBV30 and TRBJ1-1; a possible D gene is TRBD1 (5 bases). Trimming shortened V by 3 bases and J by 5 bases, and 13 bases separated the two germline ends. CDR3 length: 13 amino acids. CDR1 is GTSNPN and CDR2 is SVGIG in the germline V gene (reference sequence).

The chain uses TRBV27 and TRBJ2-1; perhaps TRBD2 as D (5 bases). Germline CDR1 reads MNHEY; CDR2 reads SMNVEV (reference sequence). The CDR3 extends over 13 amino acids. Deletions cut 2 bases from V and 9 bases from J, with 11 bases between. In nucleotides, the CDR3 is TGTGCCAGCAGTTTAGGGGAGTCGTTTGAGCAGTTCTTC. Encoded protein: CASSLGESFEQFF.

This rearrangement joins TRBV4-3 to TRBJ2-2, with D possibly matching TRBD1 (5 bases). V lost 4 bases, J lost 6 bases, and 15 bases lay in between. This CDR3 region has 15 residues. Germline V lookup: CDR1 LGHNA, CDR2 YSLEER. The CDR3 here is CASSPTQGVAGELFF. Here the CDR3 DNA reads TGCGCCAGCAGCCCAACTCAGGGTGTTGCCGGGGAGCTGTTTTTT.

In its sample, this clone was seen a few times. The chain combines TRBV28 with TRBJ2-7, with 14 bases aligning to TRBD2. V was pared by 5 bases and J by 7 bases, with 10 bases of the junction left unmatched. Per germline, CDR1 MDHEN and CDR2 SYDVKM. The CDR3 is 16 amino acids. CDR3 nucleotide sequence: TGTGCCAGCAGTGTGGGACTAGCGGGAGTAAAATGGGAGCAGTACTTC. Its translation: CASSVGLAGVKWEQYF.

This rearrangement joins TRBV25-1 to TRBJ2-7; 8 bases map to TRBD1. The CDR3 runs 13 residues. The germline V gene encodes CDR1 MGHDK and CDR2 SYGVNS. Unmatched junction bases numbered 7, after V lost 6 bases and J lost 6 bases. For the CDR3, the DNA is TGTGCCAGCAGCCTCCGGACAGGGTTCGAGCAGTACTTC. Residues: CASSLRTGFEQYF.

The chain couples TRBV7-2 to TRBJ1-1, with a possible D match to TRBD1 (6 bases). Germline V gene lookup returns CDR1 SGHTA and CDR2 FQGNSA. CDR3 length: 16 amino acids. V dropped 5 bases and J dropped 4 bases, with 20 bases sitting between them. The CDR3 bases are TGTGCCAGCAGCCTTAAACAGGGTCGTGACGGCACTGAAGCTTTCTTT. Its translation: CASSLKQGRDGTEAFF.

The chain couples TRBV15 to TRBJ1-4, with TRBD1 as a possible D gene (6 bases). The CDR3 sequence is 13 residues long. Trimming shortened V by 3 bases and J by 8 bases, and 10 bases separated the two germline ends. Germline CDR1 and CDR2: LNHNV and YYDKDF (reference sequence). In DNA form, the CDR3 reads TGTGCCACCAGCAGTCCTCAGGGGGAAAAACTGTTTTTT. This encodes CATSSPQGEKLFF.

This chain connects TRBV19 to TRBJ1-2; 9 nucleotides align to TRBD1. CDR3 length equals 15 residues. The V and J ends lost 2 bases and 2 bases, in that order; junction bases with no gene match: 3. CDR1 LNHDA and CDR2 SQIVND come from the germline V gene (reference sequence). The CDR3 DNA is TGTGCCAGTAGTATATCCGGACAGGGGAACTATGGCTACACCTTC. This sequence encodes CASSISGQGNYGYTF.

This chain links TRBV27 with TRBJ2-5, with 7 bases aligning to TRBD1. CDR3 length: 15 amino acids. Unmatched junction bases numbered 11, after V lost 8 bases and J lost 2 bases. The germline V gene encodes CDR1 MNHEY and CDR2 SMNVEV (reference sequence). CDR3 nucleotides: TGTGCCAGCCAAGTTTCCGTGGGACAGCAAGAGACCCAGTACTTC. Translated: CASQVSVGQQETQYF.